The source of this T cell receptor (beta chain) is a study of beta chain features in type 1 diabetes. Whole-study results and caveats: More deletions and fewer insertions at VDJ junctions were found in patients with type 1 diabetes. For Type 1 diabetes patients, all four CD4+ subsets carried TCRB CDR3s that were moderately but significantly shorter.

This clone has just a few counts. Its antigen is unknown. This CDR3 has 16 residues. Germline V gene sequence: CDR1 PRHDT, CDR2 FYEKMQ (reference sequence). Germline trimming cut 5 bases from V and 1 base from J; bases unmatched to any gene: 9. As every portion of the isolated RNA was reverse transcribed, the sequencing read expressed TCRB transcripts. The repertoire was sequenced with immunoSEQ multiplex PCR; TCRdb's copy has only in-frame clones and lacks some. The top ten clones hold approximately 0.042% of a sample with some 660,000 clones, more than 12% of them seen once. In total, each donor contributed a single heparinised blood draw that averaged about 120 mL. CD45RO/CCR7/CD25/CD127/CD95/CD27 staining was used to isolate CD4+ naive, central memory, regulatory and stem cell-like memory cells by sorting. Sorted populations were all over 95% pure.

The chain joins TRBV13 to TRBJ1-2, with 8 bases matching TRBD1. The origin of this receptor is a man between 18 and 29 years old with type 1 diabetes. Material: naive CD4+ T cells from blood. The CDR3 DNA is TGTGCCAGCAGCCCCCGACCGACAGGGGTTAACTATGGCTACACCTTC. Its translation is CASSPRPTGVNYGYTF.